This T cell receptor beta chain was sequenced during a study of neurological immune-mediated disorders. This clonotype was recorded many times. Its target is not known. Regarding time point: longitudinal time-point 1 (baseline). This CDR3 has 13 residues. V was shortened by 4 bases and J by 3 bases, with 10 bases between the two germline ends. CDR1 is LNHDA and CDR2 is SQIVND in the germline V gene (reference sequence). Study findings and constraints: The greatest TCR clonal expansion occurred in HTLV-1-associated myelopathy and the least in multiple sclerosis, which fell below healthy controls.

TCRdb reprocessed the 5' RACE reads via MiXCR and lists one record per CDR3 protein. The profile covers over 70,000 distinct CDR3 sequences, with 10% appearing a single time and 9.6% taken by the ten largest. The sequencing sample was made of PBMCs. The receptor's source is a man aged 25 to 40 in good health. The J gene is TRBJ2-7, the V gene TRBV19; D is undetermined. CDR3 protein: CASSRKHDYEQYF. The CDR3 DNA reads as TGTGCCAGTAGTAGGAAACACGACTACGAGCAGTACTTC.